The clone carrying this T cell receptor (beta chain) was observed a few times. Its antigen remains unidentified. These data come from a study of post-analysis software for immune sequencing data. Included in the TCR beta cDNA libraries were unique molecular identifiers. A single record per CDR3 protein comes from TCRdb applying MiXCR to the PCR reads. The table lists about 820,000 distinct CDR3 sequences, under 70% of them singletons, with approximately 4.3% in the top ten. General observations from the study: The five TRBV segments detected at higher frequency in patients than in controls included TRBV5-6, TRBV5-1 and TRBV20-1.

Trimming pared 0 bases from V and 0 bases from J, leaving 4 bases between. The CDR3 contains 13 residues. The V gene's germline CDR1 is SGDLS and CDR2 YYNGEE. Source material: blood. The clonotype was recovered from a girl aged 5-17 years with multiple sclerosis. The chain uses TRBV9 and TRBJ2-7; D is uncertain. The CDR3: CASSVGSSYEQYF. The DNA of the CDR3 is TGTGCCAGCAGCGTAGGGAGCTCCTACGAGCAGTACTTC.